This TCR beta chain was recorded in a study of blood T cell repertoires in COVID-19. About the research overall: The origin of the acute and convalescent COVID-19 samples was the United States, Italy and Spain. PBMCs, B-cell-depleted T cells, or T cells were the source of the cDNA or gDNA that made up the material.

Germline V lookup: CDR1 SGHAT, CDR2 FQNNGV. There are 14 residues in the CDR3. V dropped 2 bases and J dropped 9 bases, with 14 bases sitting between them. Authors' processing steps: The assay estimated nucleated cells by amplifying reference gene primers. Generated by immunoSEQ multiplex PCR, the TCRdb table keeps only in-frame clones and is missing some. The DNA gave D and trimming, while V, J and clone size come from that table. The sample records 45,000 to 60,000 clones, 84% being singletons. This sequence was found in an older man with COVID-19, enrolled during active disease. The source material was peripheral blood. The genes are TRBV11-2 and TRBJ2-1; no clear D. Here the CDR3 reads CASSLPVVATEQFF. In DNA form, the CDR3 reads TGTGCCAGCAGCTTACCTGTAGTAGCAACTGAGCAGTTCTTC.